A single T cell receptor (beta chain) is shown here with its context. Its antigen remains unknown. Here immunoSEQ multiplex PCR was the method, and the copy in TCRdb shows in-frame clones only, minus some. The sample lists 1,100 to 1,500 clones, over 75% occurring once. The data are from a study of tissue T cells after allogeneic stem cell transplantation. Across the study: Of the grafts for graft-versus-host disease patients, several were unmodified and three CD34-selected. Whole-study findings and limits: Sampling depth was limited, and the cohort was small and clinically varied.

Material: esophageal tissue, obtained at autopsy. The receptor was isolated from a male patient between 35 and 75 years old with steroid-refractory graft-versus-host disease after an allogeneic stem cell transplant. T cells may partly derive from the graft donor.

The CDR3 loop reads CASSLHSTGGNSPLHF. The CDR3 nucleotides are TGTGCCAGCAGCTTGCACTCGACAGGGGGGAATTCACCCCTCCACTTT. The V call is TRBV7-9, the J call TRBJ1-6; 9 bases are a match to TRBD1. The length of the CDR3 is 16 residues. The germline CDR1 and CDR2 sequences are SEHNR and FQNEAQ (reference sequence). Trimming removed 3 bases from V and 7 bases from J; junction bases left unmatched: 7.